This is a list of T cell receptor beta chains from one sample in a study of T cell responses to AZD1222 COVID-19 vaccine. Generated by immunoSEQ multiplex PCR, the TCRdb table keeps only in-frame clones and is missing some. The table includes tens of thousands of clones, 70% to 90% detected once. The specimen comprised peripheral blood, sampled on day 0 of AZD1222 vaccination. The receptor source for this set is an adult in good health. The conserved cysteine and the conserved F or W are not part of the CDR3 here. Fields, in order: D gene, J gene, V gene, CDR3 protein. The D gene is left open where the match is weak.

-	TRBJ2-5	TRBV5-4	ASSSPLAGKTQY
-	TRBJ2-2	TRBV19	ATEDRNTGELF
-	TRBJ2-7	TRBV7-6	ASSPGGGTLVSEQY
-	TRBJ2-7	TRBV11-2	ASSLQSGPYEQY
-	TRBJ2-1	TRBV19	ASAEPQKTYNEQF
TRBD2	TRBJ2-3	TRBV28	ASSSLGAGGADTQY
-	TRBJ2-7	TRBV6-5	ASSLQGGDEQY
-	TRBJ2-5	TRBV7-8	ASSLGHNQETQY
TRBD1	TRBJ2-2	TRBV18	ASSATGQDAGELF
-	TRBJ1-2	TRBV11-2	ASSSGPYGYT
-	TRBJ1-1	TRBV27	ASSSPRGGRIEAF
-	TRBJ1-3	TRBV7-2	ASSPQVSGNTIY
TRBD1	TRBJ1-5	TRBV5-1	ASSPQGGSQPQH
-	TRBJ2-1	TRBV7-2	ASSTRDEQF
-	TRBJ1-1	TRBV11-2	ASSRQQGNTEAF
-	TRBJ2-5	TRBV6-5	ASMLEKARETQY
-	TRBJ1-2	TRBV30	AWSRLGVDYGYT
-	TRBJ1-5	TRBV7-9	ASSKTGVQPQH
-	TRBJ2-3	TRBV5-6	ASSLVRYGTDTQY
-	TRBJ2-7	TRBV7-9	ASSLGGIYEQY
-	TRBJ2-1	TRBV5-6	ASSLDRGREQF
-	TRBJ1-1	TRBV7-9	ASSSIQGGNTEAF
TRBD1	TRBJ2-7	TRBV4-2	ASSPRRQGEAYEQY
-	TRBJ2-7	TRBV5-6	ASSPGHGEQY
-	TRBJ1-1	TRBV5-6	ASSFRTQRRGTEAF
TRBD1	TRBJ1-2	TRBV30	AWSGTNRGRYGYT
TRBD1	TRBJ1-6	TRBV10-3	AISESGQGIRSPLH
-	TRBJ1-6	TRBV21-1	ASSIRREENNSPLH
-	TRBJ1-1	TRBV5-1	ASSLQWGAEAF
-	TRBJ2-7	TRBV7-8	ASSPRVGYEQY
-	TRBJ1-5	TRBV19	ASKEKGAQPQH
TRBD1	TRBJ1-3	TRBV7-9	ASSLAGGGQGAAGNTIY
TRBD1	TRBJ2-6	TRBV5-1	ASSPGDRVNPGANVLT
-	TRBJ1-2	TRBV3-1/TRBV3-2	ASRRYDRGRSTGGYT
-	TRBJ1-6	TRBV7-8	ASSTNQGSSPLH
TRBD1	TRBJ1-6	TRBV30	AWSKVGTGFFSPLH
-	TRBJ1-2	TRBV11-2	ASSLPTRTVYYGYT
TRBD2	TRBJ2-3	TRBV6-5	ATHPSGPLDTQY
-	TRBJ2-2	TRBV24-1	ATSDLGAPGELF
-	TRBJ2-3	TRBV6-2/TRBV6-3	ASSPDWGAEIADTQY
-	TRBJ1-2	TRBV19	ASSLATYGYT
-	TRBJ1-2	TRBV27	ASSSGAQYGYT
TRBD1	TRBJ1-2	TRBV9	ASSPETGIGYYT
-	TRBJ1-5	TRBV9	ASSPGGRDQPQH